The 28 T cell receptor beta chains below come from one sample, sequenced in a study of Graves' ophthalmopathy and Graves' hyperthyroidism. The study amplified TCR beta CDR3 regions using RNA transcripts. RT-PCR with HTBI primers came first, then second-round multiplex PCR. TCRdb reprocessed the multiplex PCR reads via MiXCR and lists one record per CDR3 protein. The sample lists tens of thousands of distinct CDR3 sequences, 52% occurring once. Sequenced: peripheral blood. These receptors were collected from an adult man with Graves' ophthalmopathy.

Points on this clonotype: The junction and the germline gene differ at one end; a read error may be behind it. This chain connects TRBV7-2 to TRBJ1-6; D is unresolved. This CDR3 is 18 amino acids long. CDR1 SGHTA and CDR2 FQGNSA come from the germline V gene. DNA for the CDR3: TGTGCCACCAGCCCTAGGCGGGGTCCAGCTGGCGTTAATTCGCCCCTCCACTTT. It codes for CATSPRRGPAGVNSPLHF.

This clonotype occurred many times. V is TRBV19 and J is TRBJ2-3; a possible D gene is TRBD2 (6 bases). Germline CDR1 LNHDA, CDR2 SQIVND (reference sequence). The CDR3 is 15 residues long. V gave up 4 bases and J gave up 0 bases, with 11 bases separating them. The CDR3 nucleotides read TGTGCCAGTAGTAATGATGCGGGGAGCACAGATACGCAGTATTTT. This codes for CASSNDAGSTDTQYF.

About this clonotype: Mismatch with germline at one junction end may stem from a read error. The chain recombines TRBV5-6 with TRBJ1-1; weak D call: TRBD1 (5 bases). Germline V gene sequence: CDR1 SGHDT, CDR2 YYEEEE. The CDR3 covers 12 residues. The DNA of the CDR3 is TGTGCCGGCAGCTTCAGAGGGGCTGAAGCTCTCTTT. Translation gives CAGSFRGAEALF.

This clonotype has at least ten counts. The CDR3 does not close with the conserved phenylalanine or tryptophan, likely indicating a read error. The V and J genes are TRBV20-1 and TRBJ2-6, with a weak D call TRBD2 (7 bases). The CDR3 extends over 16 amino acids. Trimming removed 5 bases at V and 0 bases at J, with 14 bases between. Germline lookup yields CDR1 DFQATT and CDR2 SNEGSKA (reference sequence). The CDR3 nucleotides read TGCAGTGCTGGGGGGGCGGACCGCTCTGGGGCCAACGTCCTGACTCTC. It translates to CSAGGADRSGANVLTL.

This clonotype is a singleton in its sample. The chain employs TRBV7-9 and TRBJ2-5; 12 bases line up with TRBD2. Germline CDR1 reads SEHNR; CDR2 reads FQNEAQ (reference sequence). Trimming removed 4 bases from V and 5 bases from J; junction bases left unmatched: 5. The CDR3 loop spans 15 amino acids. CDR3 bases: TGTGCCAGCAGCTCTACTAGCGGGGGGTCGGAGACCCAGTACTTC. Amino acids: CASSSTSGGSETQYF.

This clonotype was detected many times. This sequence joins TRBV2 and TRBJ2-2; D remains ambiguous. Germline V gene data show CDR1 as SNHLY and CDR2 as FYNNEI. The CDR3 spans 13 residues. V was cut by 7 bases and J by 1 base, with 7 bases left in between. In DNA form, the CDR3 reads TGTGCCAGCAATAAGGTGAACACCGGGGAGCTGTTTTTT. The encoded protein is CASNKVNTGELFF.

Note on this clonotype: One junction end disagrees with the germline gene, perhaps due to a read error. The J gene is TRBJ2-7, the V gene TRBV5-1; 10 bases line up with TRBD2. Germline lookup yields CDR1 SGHRS and CDR2 YFSETQ. CDR3 size: 15 residues. In nucleotides, the CDR3 is TGTGCCAGCAGCTTGGATTTAGCGGGGGGCTACGAGCGGTACTTC. Amino acid sequence: CASSLDLAGGYERYF.

This clonotype was seen repeatedly, ten times or more. The chain joins TRBV19 to TRBJ2-6; D gene ambiguous. V was clipped by 6 bases and J by 0 bases, with 6 bases between them. The CDR3 has 14 amino acids. Germline CDR1 LNHDA, CDR2 SQIVND (reference sequence). In DNA, the CDR3 is TGTGCCAGTAGCCCGGCCTCTGGGGCCAACGTCCTGACTTTC. It specifies CASSPASGANVLTF. The full variable domain, completed using reference TRBV19 and TRBJ2-6, is DGGITQSPKYLFRKEGQNVTLSCEQNLNHDAMYWYRQDPGQGLRLIYYSQIVNDFQKGDIAEGYSVSREKKESFPLTVTSAQKNPTAFYLCASSPASGANVLTFGAGSRLTVL.

This chain uses TRBV6-4 with TRBJ2-1; 7 nucleotides align to TRBD1. With V trimmed by 8 bases and J by 6 bases, 13 bases remained unmatched. Germline loops: CDR1 MRHNA, CDR2 SNTAGT. The CDR3 has 15 amino acids. The CDR3 loop reads CASSSRQGSSNEQFF. The CDR3 nucleotides are TGTGCCAGCTCTTCTCGACAGGGTTCTTCCAATGAGCAGTTCTTC.

This clonotype showed up just once. It may be a read error: a sequence one base away is much more abundant. This chain uses TRBV5-8 with TRBJ2-4, with unresolved D. CDR1 and CDR2 (germline): SGHTS, YDEGEE. CDR3 length equals 13 residues. V shed 0 bases and J shed 6 bases, with 7 bases lying between them. This CDR3 reads CASSLVSANIQYF. CDR3 sequence (DNA): TGTGCCAGCAGCTTGGTTTCGGCAAACATTCAGTACTTC.

The chain joins TRBV10-2 to TRBJ2-3; D gene unclear. Germline CDR1 and CDR2: WSHSY and SAAADI. Trimming removed 0 bases from V and 3 bases from J, with 10 bases in between. This CDR3 is 15 amino acids long. The CDR3 DNA follows: TGCGCCAGCAGTGAGTCCGGGCAGAAAACAGATACGCAGTATTTT. This translates into CASSESGQKTDTQYF.

This clonotype was recorded many times. The chain carries TRBV6-6 and TRBJ1-1; D is uncertain. V was cut by 8 bases and J by 3 bases, with 10 bases left in between. From germline, CDR1 is MNHNY and CDR2 SVGAGI (reference sequence). The CDR3 loop spans 12 amino acids. The CDR3 protein is CASWPGDTEAFF. The CDR3 nucleotides are TGTGCCAGCTGGCCTGGGGACACTGAAGCTTTCTTT.

The chain joins TRBV29-1 to TRBJ2-3; 11 bases match TRBD1. The CDR3 covers 13 residues. V shed 4 bases and J 4 bases; nucleotides not matched to a gene: 1. From germline, CDR1 is SQVTM and CDR2 ANQGSEA. The CDR3 spells CSVGTGGADTQYF. CDR3 nucleotide sequence: TGCAGCGTTGGGACAGGGGGCGCAGATACGCAGTATTTT.

This clonotype was seen many times. The chain combines TRBV20-1 with TRBJ2-5, with TRBD1 matching 7 bases. Germline V gene data show CDR1 as DFQATT and CDR2 as SNEGSKA (reference sequence). The V and J ends lost 6 bases and 4 bases, in that order; junction bases with no gene match: 8. The CDR3 spans 13 residues. CDR3 DNA sequence: TGCAGTGCCCAGCAGACAGGGAGAGAGACCCAGTACTTC. It encodes CSAQQTGRETQYF.

At least ten counts were recorded for this clonotype. This chain uses TRBV12-3 or TRBV12-4 with TRBJ2-1, with 13 bases that match TRBD2. V lost 0 bases to trimming and J lost 10 bases; unmatched junction nucleotides: 15. The length of the CDR3 is 19 residues. CDR3 DNA sequence: TGTGCCAGCAGTTTAGCGACTAGCGGGGGGCCCAGGGGGGATAGCGAGCAGTTCTTC. Its translation: CASSLATSGGPRGDSEQFF.

The genes are TRBV20-1 and TRBJ1-1; maybe TRBD1 (5 bases). The CDR3 has 16 amino acids. Trimming took off 0 bases at V and 0 bases at J, with 14 bases between the two ends. Germline values: CDR1 DFQATT, CDR2 SNEGSKA (reference sequence). The CDR3 nucleotides are TGCAGTGCTAGAGACCCACAGGATCTAATGAACACTGAAGCTTTCTTT. Its protein product is CSARDPQDLMNTEAFF.

This clonotype came up once. The chain carries TRBV6-5 and TRBJ1-1; D gene uncertain. The CDR3 is 14 residues long. Looked up from germline, CDR1 is MNHEY and CDR2 is SVGAGI. V gave up 2 bases and J gave up 6 bases, with 13 bases separating them. The CDR3 is CASSYRAEDSEAFF. The DNA of the CDR3 is TGTGCCAGCAGTTACAGGGCGGAGGACTCTGAAGCTTTCTTT.

In its sample, this clonotype was seen a few times. The chain has TRBV18 and TRBJ2-5; D is ambiguous. V gave up 2 bases and J gave up 1 base, with 11 bases separating them. This CDR3 has 15 residues. From germline, CDR1 is KGHSH and CDR2 LQKENI. In DNA form, the CDR3 reads TGTGCCAGCTCACCAAGTCCGCAGCTCCAAGAGACCCAGTACTTC. It translates to CASSPSPQLQETQYF.

This clonotype has at least ten counts. This chain joins TRBV11-2 and TRBJ2-1, with D maybe TRBD2 (6 bases). This CDR3 spans 15 amino acids. V gave up 0 bases and J gave up 3 bases, with 9 bases separating them. Germline values: CDR1 SGHAT, CDR2 FQNNGV. The CDR3: CASSLEGGNYNEQFF. The CDR3 DNA sequence: TGTGCCAGCAGCTTAGAGGGGGGTAACTACAATGAGCAGTTCTTC.

The chain joins TRBV20-1 to TRBJ2-7, with 9 bases matching TRBD1. CDR3 length: 14 residues. Per germline, CDR1 DFQATT and CDR2 SNEGSKA (reference sequence). V lost 4 bases to trimming and J lost 4 bases; unmatched junction nucleotides: 8. The DNA for the CDR3 is TGCAGTGCTACGGTGGGGACAGGGTCGTACGAGCAGTACGTC. Protein product: CSATVGTGSYEQYV.

Of note for this clonotype: The CDR3 does not end in the conserved phenylalanine or tryptophan, so this is likely a read error. It is unclear where the CDR3 begins or ends on the DNA, so no DNA is shown, and the CDR3 is as TCRdb lists it. The J gene is TRBJ2-2, the V gene TRBV7-9. The CDR3 totals 11 residues, both ends included. CDR1 SEHNR and CDR2 FQNEAQ come from the germline V gene (reference sequence). CDR3 protein: CASSHTGEPFS.

The chain uses TRBV20-1 and TRBJ1-2, with TRBD1 as a possible D gene (5 bases). CDR3 length: 13 amino acids. Germline CDR1 DFQATT, CDR2 SNEGSKA (reference sequence). The V and J ends lost 5 bases and 1 base respectively, with 11 bases between them. CDR3 sequence (DNA): TGCAGTGCTGGGGGGGGACTTAACTATGGCTACACCTTC. It specifies CSAGGGLNYGYTF.

Comments on this clonotype: One end of the junction varies from germline; a read error may be responsible. J is TRBJ1-6 and V is TRBV20-1, with a tentative D call TRBD1 (6 bases). This CDR3 is 16 amino acids long. Per germline, CDR1 DFQATT and CDR2 SNEGSKA (reference sequence). The CDR3 here is CSARAEGGVDNSPLHF. Here the CDR3 DNA reads TGCAGTGCTAGAGCGGAGGGGGGAGTTGATAACTCACCCCTCCACTTT.

There are many counts of this clonotype. The chain uses TRBV27 and TRBJ1-6; 7 positions agree with TRBD1. Per the germline V gene, CDR1 is MNHEY and CDR2 is SMNVEV (reference sequence). This CDR3 has 16 residues. After removal of 5 bases from V and 4 bases from J, the junction contained 8 bases not matched to a gene. In DNA, the CDR3 is TGTGCCAGCAGTAACAGGGGTCGGACTTATAATTCACCCCTCCACTTT. It specifies CASSNRGRTYNSPLHF.

The table lists this clonotype with many counts. J is TRBJ2-7 and V is TRBV6-5, with 8 nucleotides matching TRBD1. CDR1 MNHEY and CDR2 SVGAGI come from the germline V gene. V shed 5 bases, J shed 5 bases, and the junction held 5 bases outside the gene matches. The CDR3 is 13 residues long. CDR3: CASSPTGAHEQYF. CDR3 DNA sequence: TGTGCCAGCAGTCCGACAGGGGCCCACGAGCAGTACTTC.

Concerning this clonotype: This CDR3 is missing its conserved last phenylalanine or tryptophan, likely due to a read error. The DNA is left out, because the CDR3 cannot be placed on it with certainty; the CDR3 is given as TCRdb lists it. The CDR3 reads CASSLQRG. The chain joins TRBV7-9 to TRBJ1-5; TRBD1 is the table's D call and was not checked against the DNA. A total of 8 residues make up the CDR3, ends included. Germline V lookup: CDR1 SEHNR, CDR2 FQNEAQ (reference sequence).

J is TRBJ2-7 and V is TRBV20-1; TRBD1 agrees at 9 bases. The CDR3 length is 14 residues. Germline loops: CDR1 DFQATT, CDR2 SNEGSKA (reference sequence). The V segment lost 0 bases and the J segment 5 bases; nucleotides outside the gene matches: 5. The CDR3 nucleotides are TGCAGTGCTAGAGAAGGGACAGGGTTGGACGAGCAGTACTTC. Amino acid sequence: CSAREGTGLDEQYF.

Ten or more counts support this clonotype. V and J are TRBV6-5 and TRBJ2-4; possible D gene TRBD2, 6 bases. V was pared by 2 bases and J by 1 base, with 6 bases between. Per germline, CDR1 MNHEY and CDR2 SVGAGI. The CDR3 sequence is 14 residues long. Written as DNA, the CDR3 is TGTGCCAGCAGTTACGGGGGGGCCAAAAACATTCAGTACTTC. Encoded protein: CASSYGGAKNIQYF.